A selection of T cell receptor beta chains follows, all from one sample in a study of graft-versus-host responses after intestinal transplantation. Using immunoSEQ multiplex PCR, the repertoire was profiled, and TCRdb retains in-frame clones only, with some absent. The sample carries 85,000 to 110,000 clones, more than 85% recorded once. Their antigens remain unidentified. The sample in question was unstimulated CD8+ T cells sorted from spleen or lymph node cells, obtained before intestinal transplant. These receptors all come from a human donor who received an intestinal transplant. Both conserved end residues are part of each CDR3. Fields, in order: CDR3 DNA, CDR3 protein, clone size, D gene, J gene, V gene. A D gene is named only where the DNA matches it firmly. Where a row states a size, it is once, few, many or the class of an expanded clone; other rows omit it.

DNA: TGCGCCAGCAGTGAAGGACAGGGATCCTACAATGAGCAGTTCTTC; CDR3: CASSEGQGSYNEQFF; size: NA; D: TRBD1; J: TRBJ2-1; V: TRBV10-1
DNA: TGTGCCAGCCTCACGGGGGACACCCCCACAGATACGCAGTATTTT; CDR3: CASLTGDTPTDTQYF; size: NA; D: NA; J: TRBJ2-3; V: TRBV7-9
DNA: TGCGCCAGCAGCTTGCGGGTTATTAGCGTTTCGACGAACACCGGGGAGCTGTTTTTT; CDR3: CASSLRVISVSTNTGELFF; size: once; D: NA; J: TRBJ2-2; V: TRBV5-1
DNA: TGTGCCAGCAGCTTGAACCCCTTGGACAGCGGGCACACTGAAGCTTTCTTT; CDR3: CASSLNPLDSGHTEAFF; size: once; D: NA; J: TRBJ1-1; V: TRBV7-3
DNA: TGTGCCAGCAGTGGCTATATGGACCGCACGAACACCGGGGAGCTGTTTTTT; CDR3: CASSGYMDRTNTGELFF; size: NA; D: NA; J: TRBJ2-2; V: TRBV27
DNA: TGTGCCATCAGTGAACCCCAAGGGGCCGATAATGAAAAACTGTTTTTT; CDR3: CAISEPQGADNEKLFF; size: NA; D: NA; J: TRBJ1-4; V: TRBV10-3
DNA: TGTGCCAGCAGTTTCAACCGGGACAGGGGTTTCTATGGCTACACCTTC; CDR3: CASSFNRDRGFYGYTF; size: NA; D: TRBD1; J: TRBJ1-2; V: TRBV27
DNA: TGTGCCAGCAGCCAAGAACCGGGATACAATGAGCAGTTCTTC; CDR3: CASSQEPGYNEQFF; size: NA; D: NA; J: TRBJ2-1; V: TRBV4-1
DNA: TGCGCCAGCAGTGAGTCCTCACCTCACTATGGCTACACCTTC; CDR3: CASSESSPHYGYTF; size: once; D: NA; J: TRBJ1-2; V: TRBV10-2
DNA: TGTGCCAGCAGGGGGGACAGGGAAGCTTTCTTT; CDR3: CASRGDREAFF; size: NA; D: TRBD1; J: TRBJ1-1; V: TRBV6-1
DNA: TGTGCCAGCAGAATTACGAGCTCCTACAATGAGCAGTTCTTC; CDR3: CASRITSSYNEQFF; size: NA; D: NA; J: TRBJ2-1; V: TRBV6-5
DNA: TGTGCCAGCGGTCGGGGGGGCGATCAGCCCCAGCATTTT; CDR3: CASGRGGDQPQHF; size: NA; D: NA; J: TRBJ1-5; V: TRBV25-1
DNA: TGTGCCAGCTGGGGTTCCCTTGGGGACAGCCAAGAGACCCAGTACTTC; CDR3: CASWGSLGDSQETQYF; size: NA; D: TRBD1; J: TRBJ2-5; V: TRBV7-9
DNA: TGTGCCAGCAGTACTGGGACTCACTCCTACAATGAGCAGTTCTTC; CDR3: CASSTGTHSYNEQFF; size: NA; D: NA; J: TRBJ2-1; V: TRBV2
DNA: TGTGCCAGCAGCGCAATTACGGACAGCCAGACCTATGAGCAGTACTTC; CDR3: CASSAITDSQTYEQYF; size: NA; D: NA; J: TRBJ2-7; V: TRBV4-2
DNA: TGTGCCCGAACGGACAGGTTGAACACTGAAGCTTTCTTT; CDR3: CARTDRLNTEAFF; size: NA; D: TRBD1; J: TRBJ1-1; V: TRBV7-2
DNA: TGTGCCAGCAGCCTCCACCGGATGGACATTCAGTACTTC; CDR3: CASSLHRMDIQYF; size: NA; D: NA; J: TRBJ2-4; V: TRBV13
DNA: TGTGCCAGCAGTGAAGTGAGGACAGGGGAGGGATCACGATATAGCAATCAGCCCCAGCATTTT; CDR3: CASSEVRTGEGSRYSNQPQHF; size: once; D: TRBD1; J: TRBJ1-5; V: TRBV2
DNA: TGTGCCAGCAGGCCGACAGGGAACACTGAAGCTTTCTTT; CDR3: CASRPTGNTEAFF; size: NA; D: NA; J: TRBJ1-1; V: TRBV7-9
DNA: TGCAGCGTGAACGGACAGGCGACTAACTATGGCTACACCTTC; CDR3: CSVNGQATNYGYTF; size: NA; D: TRBD1; J: TRBJ1-2; V: TRBV29-1
DNA: TGTGCCAGCAGCTTAATCCAGGGGGTGACCTACGAGCAGTACTTC; CDR3: CASSLIQGVTYEQYF; size: NA; D: TRBD1; J: TRBJ2-7; V: TRBV7-2
DNA: TGTGCCAGCAGTACAGCCTCTGAACACGAGCAGTACTTC; CDR3: CASSTASEHEQYF; size: NA; D: NA; J: TRBJ2-7; V: TRBV9
DNA: TGTGCCACCAGCATAGGACCATATGGAAACACCATATATTTT; CDR3: CATSIGPYGNTIYF; size: NA; D: NA; J: TRBJ1-3; V: TRBV15
DNA: TGTGCCAGCAGCCCGCAAGAAAGGAGGGACATTCAGTACTTC; CDR3: CASSPQERRDIQYF; size: NA; D: NA; J: TRBJ2-4; V: TRBV13
DNA: TGCACCAGCAGGTACATGGGTGTGCGAAAGACCTATGGCTACACCTTC; CDR3: CTSRYMGVRKTYGYTF; size: NA; D: NA; J: TRBJ1-2; V: TRBV1
DNA: TGTGCCAGCAGCAGCGGACCCGGGGGCGATCAGCCCCAGCATTTT; CDR3: CASSSGPGGDQPQHF; size: NA; D: NA; J: TRBJ1-5; V: TRBV7-8
DNA: TGTGCCAGCAGCCTAGTGCAACTTGGACGTACTGAAGCTTTCTTT; CDR3: CASSLVQLGRTEAFF; size: NA; D: NA; J: TRBJ1-1; V: TRBV27